One and the same sample provided the 4 T cell receptor beta chains below, sequenced in a study of cytomegalovirus exposure and HLA in healthy donors. Primers for the PCR totalled 60 Vbeta and 13 Jbeta. Some clones are missing from TCRdb's copy, which holds only in-frame ones; the method was immunoSEQ multiplex PCR. The data show around 62,000 clones, with around four fifths seen just once and around 9.7% held by the top ten. The sample comprised PBMCs. The receptors originated from a man aged 40-55 years in good health and CMV-seronegative.

V and J are TRBV5-4 and TRBJ2-7; the match to TRBD1 covers 8 bases. J was trimmed by 0 bases and V by 4 bases; bases with no gene match: 6. CDR1 and CDR2 from the germline V gene are SGHNT and YYREEE (reference sequence). The CDR3 sequence is 15 residues long. The DNA for the CDR3 is TGTGCCAGCAGCCTAGGGACAGGAGGCTCCTACGAGCAGTACTTC. Translating gives CASSLGTGGSYEQYF.

V usage is TRBV7-6 and J usage is TRBJ2-2; D unclear. Trimming took 4 bases from V and 5 from J, leaving 14 bases between them. Germline loops: CDR1 SGHVS, CDR2 FNYEAQ. This CDR3 is 15 amino acids long. Here the CDR3 DNA reads TGTGCCAGCAGCTCACACGGCCCCGGGACCGGGGAGCTGTTTTTT. It yields the protein CASSSHGPGTGELFF.

The chain employs TRBV29-1 and TRBJ2-1; D is possibly TRBD2 (6 bases). Germline CDR1 SQVTM, CDR2 ANQGSEA. CDR3 length: 13 residues. V shed 5 bases and J shed 2 bases, with 10 bases lying between them. CDR3 sequence: CSVWGGTYNEQFF. The CDR3 nucleotides are TGCAGCGTTTGGGGCGGGACCTACAATGAGCAGTTCTTC.

The chain is built from TRBV27 and TRBJ2-5; 7 nucleotides match TRBD2. This CDR3 spans 15 amino acids. With V trimmed by 3 bases and J by 5 bases, 9 bases remained unmatched. CDR1 and CDR2 (germline): MNHEY, SMNVEV (reference sequence). The CDR3 is CASSFGRGIGETQYF. CDR3 in DNA: TGTGCCAGCAGTTTTGGGCGGGGGATAGGGGAGACCCAGTACTTC.